This T cell receptor (beta chain) originates from a study of cytomegalovirus exposure and HLA in healthy donors. Background on the study: Some 80 million unique TCR sequences came from HLA-typed donors in an early release. Study conclusions and caveats: Most TCR beta V segments were productive about 90% or about 30% of the time in an earlier analysis.

Amplification used 60 Vbeta primers and 13 Jbeta primers. Profiling relied on immunoSEQ multiplex PCR, and the TCRdb table lists in-frame clones only, not all of them. This sample has 120,000 or so clones; 74% occur once, and the top ten carry 4%. Germline CDR1 reads LGHNA; CDR2 reads YSLEER. With 2 bases clipped from V and 8 bases from J, the junction kept 6 bases outside the gene matches. The CDR3 sequence is 15 residues long. Notes on this clone: The antigen is not known.

The chain uses TRBV4-3 and TRBJ2-1; 10 bases align to TRBD1. Sequencing used PBMCs. This receptor was taken from a man aged 35-49 years in good health and CMV-seropositive. The DNA of the CDR3 is TGCGCCAGCAGCCAAACTGGGACAGGGGCCCATGAGCAGTTCTTC. It codes for CASSQTGTGAHEQFF.